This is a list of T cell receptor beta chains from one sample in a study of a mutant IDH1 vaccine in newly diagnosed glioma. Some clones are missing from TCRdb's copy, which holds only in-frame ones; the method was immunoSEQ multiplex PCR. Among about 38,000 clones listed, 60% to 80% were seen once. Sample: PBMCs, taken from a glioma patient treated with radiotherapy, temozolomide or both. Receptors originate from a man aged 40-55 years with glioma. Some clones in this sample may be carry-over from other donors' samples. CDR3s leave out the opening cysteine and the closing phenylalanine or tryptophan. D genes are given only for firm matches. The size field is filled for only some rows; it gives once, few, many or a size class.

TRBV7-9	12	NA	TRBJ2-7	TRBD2	ASSRGGRWHEQY
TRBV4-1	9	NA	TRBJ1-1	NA	ASSQSGVAF
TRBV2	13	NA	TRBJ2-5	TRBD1	ASRGTGGSQETQY
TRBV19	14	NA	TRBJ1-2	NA	ARSRGREAVNYGYT
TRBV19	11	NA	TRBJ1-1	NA	ASSDMVNTEAF
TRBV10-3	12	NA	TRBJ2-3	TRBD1	AISTDRDTDTQY
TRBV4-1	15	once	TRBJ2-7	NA	ASSQVRQVPITYEQY
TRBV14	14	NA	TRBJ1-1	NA	ASSQDGGTVNTEAF
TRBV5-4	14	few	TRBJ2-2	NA	ASSSAQGSLTGELF
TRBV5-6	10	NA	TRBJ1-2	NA	ASSPWGSGYT
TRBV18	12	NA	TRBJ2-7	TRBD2	ASSLAGSSYEQY
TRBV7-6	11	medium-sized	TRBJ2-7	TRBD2	ASSQPGGYEQY